This TCR beta chain was recorded in a study of Graves' ophthalmopathy and Graves' hyperthyroidism. Study-level results: Most thyroid-expanded clonotypes exceeding 0.001 frequency were also found in blood.

The germline V gene has CDR1 SNHLY and CDR2 FYNNEI. This CDR3 comprises 13 residues. Trimming at V came to 9 bases and at J to 4 bases, leaving 7 bases not matched to a gene. RNA served as the template for amplifying TCR beta CDR3 regions. After a first-round RT-PCR with HTBI primers, a second-round multiplex PCR was run. TCRdb reprocessed the multiplex PCR reads via MiXCR and lists one record per CDR3 protein. The data contain 170,000 or so distinct CDR3 sequences, about two fifths of them singletons. This clonotype was recorded at least ten times. Its antigen is not known. The receptor was isolated from a man younger than 40 with Graves' ophthalmopathy. This chain uses TRBV2 with TRBJ2-7, with 9 bases identical to TRBD2. What was sequenced was peripheral blood. CDR3: CASMGLANYEQYF. CDR3 coding DNA: TGTGCCAGTATGGGACTAGCTAATTACGAGCAGTACTTC.